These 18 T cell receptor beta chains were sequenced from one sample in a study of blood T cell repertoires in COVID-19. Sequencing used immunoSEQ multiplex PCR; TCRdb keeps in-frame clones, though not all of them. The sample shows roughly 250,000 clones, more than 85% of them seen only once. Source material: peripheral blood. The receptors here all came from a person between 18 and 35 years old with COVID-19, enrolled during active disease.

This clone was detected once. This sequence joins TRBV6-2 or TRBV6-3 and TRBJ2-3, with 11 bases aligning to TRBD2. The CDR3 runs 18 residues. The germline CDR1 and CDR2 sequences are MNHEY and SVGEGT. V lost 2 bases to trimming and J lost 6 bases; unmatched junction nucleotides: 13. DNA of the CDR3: TGTGCCAGCAGTTACCCAATTTCTAGCGGGAGGATAGCGGATACGCAGTATTTT. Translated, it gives CASSYPISSGRIADTQYF.

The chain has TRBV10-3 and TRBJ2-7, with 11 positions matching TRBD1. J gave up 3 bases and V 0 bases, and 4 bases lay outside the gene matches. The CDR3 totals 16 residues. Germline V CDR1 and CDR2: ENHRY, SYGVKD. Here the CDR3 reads CAISESKGTGGYEQYF. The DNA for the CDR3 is TGTGCCATCAGTGAGTCTAAGGGGACAGGGGGCTACGAGCAGTACTTC.

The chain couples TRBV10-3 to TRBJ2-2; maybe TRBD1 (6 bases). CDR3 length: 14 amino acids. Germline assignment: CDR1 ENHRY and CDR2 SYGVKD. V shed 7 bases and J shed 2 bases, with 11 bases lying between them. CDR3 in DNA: TGTGCCATCAAGGGGGACCAAAACACCGGGGAGCTGTTTTTT. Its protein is CAIKGDQNTGELFF.

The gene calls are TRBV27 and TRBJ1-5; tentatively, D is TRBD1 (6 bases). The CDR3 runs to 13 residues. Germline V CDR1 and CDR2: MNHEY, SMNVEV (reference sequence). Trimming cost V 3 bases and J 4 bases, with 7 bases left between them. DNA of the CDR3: TGTGCCAGCAGTTTCAGGGGAAATCAGCCCCAGCATTTT. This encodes CASSFRGNQPQHF.

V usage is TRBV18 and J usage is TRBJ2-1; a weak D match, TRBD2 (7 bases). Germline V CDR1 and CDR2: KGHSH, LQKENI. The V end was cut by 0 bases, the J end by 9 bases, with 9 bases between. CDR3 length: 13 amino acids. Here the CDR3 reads CASSPPGGGEQFF. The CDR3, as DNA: TGTGCCAGCTCACCACCGGGAGGGGGTGAGCAGTTCTTC.

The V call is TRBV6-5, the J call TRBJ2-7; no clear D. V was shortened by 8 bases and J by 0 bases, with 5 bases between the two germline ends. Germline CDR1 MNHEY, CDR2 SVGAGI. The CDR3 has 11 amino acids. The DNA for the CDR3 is TGTGCCAGCCGAGTCTCCTACGAGCAGTACTTC. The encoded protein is CASRVSYEQYF.

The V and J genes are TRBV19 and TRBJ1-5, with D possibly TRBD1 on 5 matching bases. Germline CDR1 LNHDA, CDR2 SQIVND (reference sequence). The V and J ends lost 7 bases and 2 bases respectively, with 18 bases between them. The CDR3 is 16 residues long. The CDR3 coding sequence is TGTGCCAGTACCCCGGGGGGTAGTAGGGGCAATCAGCCCCAGCATTTT. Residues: CASTPGGSRGNQPQHF.

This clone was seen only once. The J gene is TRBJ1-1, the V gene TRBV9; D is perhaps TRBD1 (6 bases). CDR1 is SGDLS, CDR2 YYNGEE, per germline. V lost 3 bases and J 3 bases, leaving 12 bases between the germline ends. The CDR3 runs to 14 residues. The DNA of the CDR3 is TGTGCCAGCAGCGGCGGCAGGGGAGACACTGAAGCTTTCTTT. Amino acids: CASSGGRGDTEAFF. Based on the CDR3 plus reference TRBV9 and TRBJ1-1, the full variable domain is DSGVTQTPKHLITATGQRVTLRCSPRSGDLSVYWYQQSLDQGLQFLIQYYNGEERAKGNILERFSAQQFPDLHSELNLSSLELGDSALYFCASSGGRGDTEAFFGQGTRLTVV.

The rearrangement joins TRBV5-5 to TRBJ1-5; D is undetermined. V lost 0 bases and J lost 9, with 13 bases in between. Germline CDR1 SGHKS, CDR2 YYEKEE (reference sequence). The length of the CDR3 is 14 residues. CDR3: CASSLGIGSVPQHF. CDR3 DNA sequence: TGTGCCAGCAGCTTGGGGATCGGGTCGGTGCCCCAGCATTTT.

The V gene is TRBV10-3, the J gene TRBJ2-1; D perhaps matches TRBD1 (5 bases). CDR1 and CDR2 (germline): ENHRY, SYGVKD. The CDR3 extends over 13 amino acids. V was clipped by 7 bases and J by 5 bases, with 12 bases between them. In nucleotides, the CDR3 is TGTGCCATCACACAGGAGTATAACAATGAGCAGTTCTTC. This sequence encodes CAITQEYNNEQFF.

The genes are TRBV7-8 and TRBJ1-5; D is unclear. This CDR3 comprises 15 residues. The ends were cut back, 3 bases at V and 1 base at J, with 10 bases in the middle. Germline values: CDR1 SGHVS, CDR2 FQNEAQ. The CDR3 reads CASSFFPQSNQPQHF. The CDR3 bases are TGTGCCAGCAGCTTCTTTCCCCAGAGCAATCAGCCCCAGCATTTT.

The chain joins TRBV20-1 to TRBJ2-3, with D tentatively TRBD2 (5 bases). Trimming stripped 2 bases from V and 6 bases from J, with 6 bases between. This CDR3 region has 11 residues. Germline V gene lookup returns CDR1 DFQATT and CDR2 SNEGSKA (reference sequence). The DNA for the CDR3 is TGCAGTGCTAGATTAGCGGATACGCAGTATTTT. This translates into CSARLADTQYF.

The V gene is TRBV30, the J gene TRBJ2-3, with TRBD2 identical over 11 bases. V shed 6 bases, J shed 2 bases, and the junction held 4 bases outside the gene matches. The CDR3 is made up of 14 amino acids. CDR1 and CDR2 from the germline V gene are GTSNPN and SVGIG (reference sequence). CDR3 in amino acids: CACTSGRPTDTQYF. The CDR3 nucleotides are TGTGCCTGTACTAGCGGGAGACCCACAGATACGCAGTATTTT.

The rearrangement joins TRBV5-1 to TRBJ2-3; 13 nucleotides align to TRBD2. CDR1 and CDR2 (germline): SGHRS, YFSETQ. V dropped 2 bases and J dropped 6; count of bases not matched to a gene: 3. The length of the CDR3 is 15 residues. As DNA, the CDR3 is TGCGCCAGCAGCTTCGAGACTAGCGGGAGGGATACGCAGTATTTT. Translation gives CASSFETSGRDTQYF.

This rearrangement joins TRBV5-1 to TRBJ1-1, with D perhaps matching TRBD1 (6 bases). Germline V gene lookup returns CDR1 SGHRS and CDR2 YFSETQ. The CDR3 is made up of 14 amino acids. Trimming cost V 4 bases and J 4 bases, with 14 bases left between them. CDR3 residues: CASSKQGISTEAFF. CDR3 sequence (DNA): TGCGCCAGCAGCAAACAGGGTATAAGCACTGAAGCTTTCTTT.

The CDR3 nucleotides read TGTGCCAGCAGCTTATCCGTGCCGGGACTTTCCTATGGCTACACCTTC. It yields the protein CASSLSVPGLSYGYTF. The V gene is TRBV7-9, the J gene TRBJ1-2; tentatively, D is TRBD1 (5 bases). CDR1 and CDR2 from the germline V gene are SEHNR and FQNEAQ (reference sequence). This CDR3 spans 16 amino acids. Trimming shortened V by 2 bases and J by 4 bases, and 17 bases separated the two germline ends.

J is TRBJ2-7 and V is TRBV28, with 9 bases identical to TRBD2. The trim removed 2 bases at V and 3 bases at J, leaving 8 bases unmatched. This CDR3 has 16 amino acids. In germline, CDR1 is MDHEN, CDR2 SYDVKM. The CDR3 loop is CASSLGGGRASYEQYF. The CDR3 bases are TGTGCCAGCAGTTTAGGGGGCGGGAGGGCCAGCTACGAGCAGTACTTC.

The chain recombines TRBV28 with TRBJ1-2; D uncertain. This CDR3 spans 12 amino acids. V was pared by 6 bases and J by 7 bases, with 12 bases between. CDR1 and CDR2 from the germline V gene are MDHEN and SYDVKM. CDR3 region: CASRPQVPGYTF. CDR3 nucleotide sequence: TGTGCCAGCAGACCCCAGGTACCTGGCTACACCTTC.